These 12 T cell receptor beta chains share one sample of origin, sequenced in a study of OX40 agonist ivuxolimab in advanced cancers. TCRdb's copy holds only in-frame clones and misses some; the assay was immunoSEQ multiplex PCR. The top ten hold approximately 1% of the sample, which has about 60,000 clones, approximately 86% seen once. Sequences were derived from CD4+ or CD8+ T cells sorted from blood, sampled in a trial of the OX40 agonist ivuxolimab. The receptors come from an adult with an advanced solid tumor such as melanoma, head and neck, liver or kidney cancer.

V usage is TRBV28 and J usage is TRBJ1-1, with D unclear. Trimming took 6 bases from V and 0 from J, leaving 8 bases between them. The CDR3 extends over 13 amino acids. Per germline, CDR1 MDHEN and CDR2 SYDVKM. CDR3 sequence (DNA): TGTGCCAGCAGGCGGAGGGTGAACACTGAAGCTTTCTTT. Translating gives CASRRRVNTEAFF. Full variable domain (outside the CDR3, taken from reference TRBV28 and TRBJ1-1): DVKVTQSSRYLVKRTGEKVFLECVQDMDHENMFWYRQDPGLGLRLIYFSYDVKMKEKGDIPEGYSVSREKKERFSLILESASTNQTSMYLCASRRRVNTEAFFGQGTRLTVV.

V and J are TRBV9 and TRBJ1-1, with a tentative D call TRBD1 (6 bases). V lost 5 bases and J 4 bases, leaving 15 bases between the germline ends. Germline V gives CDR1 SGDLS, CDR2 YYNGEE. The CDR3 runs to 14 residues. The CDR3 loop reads CASSEAQGSTEAFF. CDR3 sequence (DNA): TGTGCCAGCAGTGAGGCTCAGGGGTCCACTGAAGCTTTCTTT.

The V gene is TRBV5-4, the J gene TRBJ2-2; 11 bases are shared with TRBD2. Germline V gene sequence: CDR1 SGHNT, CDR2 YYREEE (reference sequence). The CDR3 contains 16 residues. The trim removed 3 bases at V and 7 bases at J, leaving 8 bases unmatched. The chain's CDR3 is CASSSPTSGVVGELFF. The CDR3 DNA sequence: TGTGCCAGCAGCTCGCCGACTAGCGGGGTCGTCGGGGAGCTGTTTTTT.

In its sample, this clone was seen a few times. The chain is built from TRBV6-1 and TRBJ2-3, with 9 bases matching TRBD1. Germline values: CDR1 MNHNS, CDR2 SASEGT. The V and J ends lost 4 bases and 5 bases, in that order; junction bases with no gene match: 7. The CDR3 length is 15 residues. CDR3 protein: CASSGRTGVRDTQYF. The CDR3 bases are TGTGCCAGCAGTGGCAGGACAGGGGTCCGAGATACGCAGTATTTT.

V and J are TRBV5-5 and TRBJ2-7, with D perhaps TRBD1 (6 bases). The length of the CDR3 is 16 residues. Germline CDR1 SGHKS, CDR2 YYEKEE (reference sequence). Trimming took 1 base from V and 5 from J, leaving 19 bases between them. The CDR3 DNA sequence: TGTGCCAGCAGCTTGAGCGGCACTAGGGGGAAAAACGAGCAGTACTTC. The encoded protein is CASSLSGTRGKNEQYF.

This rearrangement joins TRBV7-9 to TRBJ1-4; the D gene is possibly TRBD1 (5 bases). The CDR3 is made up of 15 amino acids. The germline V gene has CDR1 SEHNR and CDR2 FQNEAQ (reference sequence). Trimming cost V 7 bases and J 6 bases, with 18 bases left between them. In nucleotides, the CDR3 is TGTGCCAGCAACAAGAGGCAGGGTGGGGATGAAAAACTGTTTTTT. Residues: CASNKRQGGDEKLFF.

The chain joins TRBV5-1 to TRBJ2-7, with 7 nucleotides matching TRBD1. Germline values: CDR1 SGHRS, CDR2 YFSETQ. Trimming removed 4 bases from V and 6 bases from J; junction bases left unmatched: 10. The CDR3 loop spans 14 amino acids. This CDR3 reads CASSHDTGVREQYF. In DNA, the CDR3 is TGCGCCAGCAGCCATGATACAGGGGTACGCGAGCAGTACTTC.

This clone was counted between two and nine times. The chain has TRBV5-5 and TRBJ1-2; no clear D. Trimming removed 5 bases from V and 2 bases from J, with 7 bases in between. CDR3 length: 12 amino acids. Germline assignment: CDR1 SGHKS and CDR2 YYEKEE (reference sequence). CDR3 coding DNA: TGTGCCAGCAGTAAGTCAAACTATGGCTACACCTTC. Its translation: CASSKSNYGYTF.

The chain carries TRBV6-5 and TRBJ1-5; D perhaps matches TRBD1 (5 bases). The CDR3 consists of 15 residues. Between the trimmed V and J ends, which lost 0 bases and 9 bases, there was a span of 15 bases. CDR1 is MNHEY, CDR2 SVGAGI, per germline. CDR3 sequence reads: CASSYSRWGPGPQHF. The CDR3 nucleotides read TGTGCCAGCAGTTACTCGAGGTGGGGACCGGGGCCCCAGCATTTT.

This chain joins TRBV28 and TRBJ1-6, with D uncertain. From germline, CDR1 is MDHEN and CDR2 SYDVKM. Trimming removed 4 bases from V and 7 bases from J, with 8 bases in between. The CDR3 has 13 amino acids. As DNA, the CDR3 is TGTGCCAGCAGTTCATACAAGAATTCACCCCTCCACTTT. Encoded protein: CASSSYKNSPLHF.

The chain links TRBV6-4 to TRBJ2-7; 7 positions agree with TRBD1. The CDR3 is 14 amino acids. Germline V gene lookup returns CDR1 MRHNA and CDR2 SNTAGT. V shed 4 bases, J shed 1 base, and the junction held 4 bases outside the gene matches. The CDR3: CASSARQGSYEQYF. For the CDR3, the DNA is TGTGCCAGCAGTGCGAGACAGGGATCCTACGAGCAGTACTTC.

CDR3 residues: CASSLLFGLQYF. The CDR3 DNA sequence: TGTGCCAGCAGCCTCCTGTTCGGACTACAGTACTTC. The V and J genes are TRBV7-2 and TRBJ2-7; D perhaps matches TRBD2 (6 bases). Germline lookup yields CDR1 SGHTA and CDR2 FQGNSA. Trimming removed 5 bases from V and 10 bases from J, with 15 bases in between. CDR3 length equals 12 residues.